This entry lists 17 T cell receptor beta chains sequenced from one sample in a study of T-cell reconstitution after alpha-beta-depleted transplantation in children (dated by TCRdb to 2016 to 2018). In the paper's terms, the treatment or condition label means: allogeneic hematopoietic cell transplantation with graft depleted of TCRalphabeta T cells and CD19 B cells. Library preparation used PCR. The listed sequencing device is Illumina HiSeq 2500. TCR libraries were prepared with molecular barcoding, using unique molecular identifiers to normalize TCRbeta repertoire quantification. TCRdb reanalyzed the raw reads on its own, using fastp at Q25 for trimming and MiXCR for clone calling, and kept in-frame beta chains. Identical CDR3 protein sequences are pooled into one entry, listed with their most common genes and DNA. In this sample the table shows roughly 570,000 distinct CDR3 sequences, 25% to 30% of which occur a single time. In total, the top ten clones hold about 35% of the sample.

The sample consisted of PBMCs, taken before TCRalphabeta/CD19-depleted stem cell transplant. These TCRs come from a boy under three years old with Wiskott-Aldrich syndrome, due to receive a stem cell transplant.

The rearrangement links TRBV5-1 to TRBJ1-1, with a possible D match to TRBD1 (5 bases). In germline, CDR1 is SGHRS, CDR2 YFSETQ. This CDR3 is 13 amino acids long. Trimming removed 3 bases at V and 2 bases at J, with 8 bases between. CDR3 amino acids: CASSSGLNTEAFF. The CDR3 coding sequence is TGCGCCAGCAGCTCAGGGTTAAACACTGAAGCTTTCTTT.

This clonotype appeared a few times. The V call is TRBV3-1, the J call TRBJ2-1; 7 bases line up with TRBD2. The CDR3 runs 15 residues. Germline V gene lookup returns CDR1 LGHDT and CDR2 YNNKEL (reference sequence). V was pared by 0 bases and J by 3 bases, with 2 bases of the junction left unmatched. The DNA of the CDR3 is TGTGCCAGCAGCCAAGATCGGACTAGCTACAATGAGCAGTTCTTC. Encoded protein: CASSQDRTSYNEQFF.

This clonotype was counted between two and nine times. The CDR3 region is CASTSQWNNEQFF. CDR3 nucleotide sequence: TGTGCCAGCACCTCGCAGTGGAACAATGAGCAGTTCTTC. This chain uses TRBV27 with TRBJ2-1; D remains unclear. V lost 7 bases, J lost 5 bases, and 12 bases lay in between. Looked up from germline, CDR1 is MNHEY and CDR2 is SMNVEV (reference sequence). This CDR3 comprises 13 residues.

This clonotype was counted between two and nine times. The rearrangement links TRBV20-1 to TRBJ2-1; TRBD2 agrees at 11 bases. Germline V gene lookup returns CDR1 DFQATT and CDR2 SNEGSKA (reference sequence). CDR3 length: 15 residues. Trimming removed 3 bases from V and 7 bases from J; junction bases left unmatched: 8. CDR3 in amino acids: CSASELAGGRNEQFF. The CDR3 region has the DNA TGCAGTGCTAGTGAGCTAGCGGGAGGCCGAAATGAGCAGTTCTTC.

This clonotype was detected a few times. This chain uses TRBV11-2 with TRBJ2-7; D is ambiguous. This CDR3 is built from 15 residues. V lost 0 bases and J 0 bases, leaving 9 bases between the germline ends. CDR1 and CDR2 from the germline V gene are SGHAT and FQNNGV. The CDR3 reads CASSLDLMGSYEQYF. DNA for the CDR3: TGTGCCAGCAGCTTAGATCTCATGGGCTCCTACGAGCAGTACTTC.

This clonotype was observed a few times. The rearrangement joins TRBV6-1 to TRBJ2-7, with 9 bases that match TRBD1. V gave up 4 bases and J gave up 4 bases; unmatched junction bases: 5. The germline V gene has CDR1 MNHNS and CDR2 SASEGT. This CDR3 region has 14 residues. The CDR3 reads CASSVPDRGYEQYF. CDR3 sequence (DNA): TGTGCCAGCAGTGTCCCGGACAGGGGATACGAGCAGTACTTC.

This chain connects TRBV12-3 or TRBV12-4 to TRBJ1-2; TRBD1 matches at 9 bases. The CDR3 runs 13 residues. Trimming at V came to 6 bases and at J to 10 bases, leaving 9 bases not matched to a gene. The CDR3, as DNA: TGTGCCAGCAGCGAGACAGGGGGAATGATCTACACCTTC. This sequence encodes CASSETGGMIYTF.

Here the CDR3 reads CSASRVRETQYF. The CDR3 coding sequence is TGCAGCGCCTCCCGTGTCCGAGAGACCCAGTACTTC. The gene calls are TRBV29-1 and TRBJ2-5; D uncertain. CDR1 SQVTM and CDR2 ANQGSEA come from the germline V gene. The V end lost 7 bases, the J end lost 4 bases, and 13 bases lay between the germline ends. The CDR3 spans 12 residues.

In DNA form, the CDR3 reads TGTGCCAGCGGACGGAGTGTAGGGACCCAAGAGACCCAGTACTTC. Its translation: CASGRSVGTQETQYF. The gene calls are TRBV6-1 and TRBJ2-5, with D perhaps being TRBD1 or TRBD2 (5 bases each). The CDR3 covers 15 residues. V lost 8 bases, J lost 1 base, and 17 bases lay in between. Germline CDR1 is MNHNS and CDR2 is SASEGT.

V gene TRBV10-3 combines with J gene TRBJ1-4; D is unresolved. Germline loops: CDR1 ENHRY, CDR2 SYGVKD. V was pared by 10 bases and J by 4 bases, with 7 bases between. This CDR3 contains 11 residues. This CDR3 is CATSSNEKLFF. The DNA for the CDR3 is TGTGCCACCTCTAGTAATGAAAAACTGTTTTTT.

V and J are TRBV20-1 and TRBJ2-1, with unresolved D. The CDR3 spans 14 residues. Trimming shortened V by 2 bases and J by 1 base, and 9 bases separated the two germline ends. Germline CDR1 reads DFQATT; CDR2 reads SNEGSKA (reference sequence). CDR3 sequence: CSARSPASYNEQFF. The CDR3 DNA follows: TGCAGTGCTAGATCTCCGGCGTCCTACAATGAGCAGTTCTTC.

The chain has TRBV5-1 and TRBJ2-2, with D perhaps matching TRBD2 (6 bases). From germline, CDR1 is SGHRS and CDR2 YFSETQ. CDR3 length: 14 amino acids. V gave up 6 bases and J gave up 0 bases, with 9 bases separating them. The CDR3 DNA sequence: TGCGCCAGCAAGATAGCGGCGAACACCGGGGAGCTGTTTTTT. This codes for CASKIAANTGELFF.

The rearrangement joins TRBV11-2 to TRBJ2-2; D gene unclear. Germline V gives CDR1 SGHAT, CDR2 FQNNGV. This CDR3 region has 15 residues. Trimming stripped 5 bases from V and 1 base from J, with 11 bases between. The CDR3 sequence: CASSPVRRNTGELFF. As DNA, the CDR3 is TGTGCCAGCAGCCCCGTGAGGCGGAACACCGGGGAGCTGTTTTTT.

This clonotype has a count of ten or more. The V gene is TRBV10-3, the J gene TRBJ2-1; possibly TRBD2 for D (5 bases). The CDR3 extends over 14 amino acids. The V end was cut by 0 bases, the J end by 4 bases, with 7 bases between. Looked up from germline, CDR1 is ENHRY and CDR2 is SYGVKD. CDR3 loop: CAISESRAYNEQFF. For the CDR3, the DNA is TGTGCCATCAGTGAGTCGAGGGCGTACAATGAGCAGTTCTTC.

This clonotype has only a few counts. V gene TRBV12-3 or TRBV12-4 combines with J gene TRBJ2-7; 7 bases map to TRBD2. This CDR3 is built from 12 residues. The V segment lost 7 bases and the J segment 6 bases; nucleotides outside the gene matches: 6. CDR3 sequence reads: CASTLGGVEQYF. The DNA of the CDR3 is TGTGCCAGCACCCTGGGAGGGGTCGAGCAGTACTTC.

The chain combines TRBV28 with TRBJ1-2, with 8 bases that match TRBD1. Germline V gene data show CDR1 as MDHEN and CDR2 as SYDVKM. The CDR3 extends over 15 amino acids. Trimming cost V 8 bases and J 4 bases; bases outside gene matches: 12. The DNA of the CDR3 is TGTGCCAGCGCGGGGAGGCAGGGGGCCCCCTATGGCTACACCTTC. It specifies CASAGRQGAPYGYTF.

The V call is TRBV12-3 or TRBV12-4, the J call TRBJ2-3; tentatively, D is TRBD1 or TRBD2 (5 bases each). V was trimmed by 7 bases and J by 5 bases, leaving 19 bases between them. The CDR3 runs to 15 residues. The CDR3 loop is CASTTGTFFGDTQYF. CDR3 in DNA: TGTGCCAGCACCACCGGGACCTTCTTTGGAGATACGCAGTATTTT.